This entry is about one T cell receptor beta chain. The data were obtained in a study of response to subunit inactivated influenza vaccine. Each CDR3 protein is one row after TCRdb ran MiXCR on the RT-PCR reads. The data contain approximately 500,000 distinct CDR3 sequences, approximately 22% of them singletons. The germline V gene has CDR1 SGHDT and CDR2 YYEEEE. The ends were cut back, 4 bases at V and 5 bases at J, with 18 bases in the middle. This CDR3 has 15 amino acids. The sample also formed part of further work on T cells expressing NK-cell markers. Per that paper: The cDNA for TCR beta came from 5'RACE template switching with UMIs.

The receptor was isolated from a man between 45 and 60 years old who received an inactivated influenza vaccine. Specimen: CD4+ T cells sorted from PBMCs, collected less than 13 days after vaccination. V gene TRBV5-6 combines with J gene TRBJ2-5; TRBD2 might be the D (5 bases). CDR3 nucleotide sequence: TGTGCCAGCAGCAGGCGGGTGGCATTCAGGGAGACCCAGTACTTC. This gives the protein CASSRRVAFRETQYF.